Listed here is a single TCR beta chain. Its antigen remains unidentified. No much larger clone exists at a distance of one base, and base qualities are not known. What the treatment or condition label conveys for this sample: randomized to nivolumab then ipilimumab (arm A) or the reverse (arm B). Prior DNA-damaging chemotherapy had not been received by any trial patient. Live CD3+CD8+ cells negative for CD19 and CD56 were sorted from thawed PBMCs on a FACS Aria II flow cytometer. CheckMate 064, a randomized, open-label phase II trial of sequential checkpoint blockade, was the source of the samples, all of which came from patients with melanoma. Leukapheresis was used to collect peripheral blood mononuclear cells, which were then purified with Ficoll-Paque and frozen in human serum with roughly 10% DMSO. Immediately after sorting, the purity of the sorted blood CD3+CD8+ cells was confirmed to be >95%, and DNA was then extracted.

The CDR3 has 15 amino acids, counting the end cysteine and phenylalanine. The read is trimmed to its CDR3 DNA, 45 bases read in frame from base 1. V lost 3 bases and J lost 7 bases, and the count of bases not matched to a germline gene is 9. CDR1 and CDR2 (MNHEY, SMNVEV) derive from the germline V gene (reference sequence). The immunoSEQ Assay was used to immunosequence TCRbeta CDR3 regions from genomic DNA. Prior to high-throughput sequencing, genomic DNA was amplified by bias-controlled multiplex PCR. On the study's bioinformatics: To quantify the absolute abundance of each unique TCRbeta CDR3 region, the sequences were collapsed and filtered. Clonality, defined as 1 minus Pielou's evenness, was calculated using only productive rearrangements. Clones with significantly greater frequencies in on-treatment versus baseline samples were identified using a previously published method. TCRdb stores this immuneACCESS table with in-frame sequences only. Part of the clones is absent; in the studies checked, under half of the shortfall reflects unresolved V genes, and no reason is known for the rest. The V and J calls and clone size are taken from that table; D and trimming were inferred from the DNA. Counted in this sample were around 6,000 clones; roughly 50% of them appeared once. Roughly 26% of the sample goes to the ten largest clones.

The data derive from a study of sequential checkpoint blockade in melanoma (dated by TCRdb to the late 2010s). About the full investigation: In a 1:1 randomization, patients received either first-line nivolumab then ipilimumab (arm A) or ipilimumab then nivolumab (arm B). Both trial sequences were followed by maintenance nivolumab.

General conclusions and limits of the study: The model for predicting response that combines TCR metrics with mutation burden needs to be validated in larger, independent patient cohorts.

The source of this sequence is a human patient with melanoma. Some clones in this sample may be carry-over from other donors' samples. The sample was CD8+ T cells sorted from blood (inferred from file names), taken from a patient given nivolumab and ipilimumab in sequence. The chain joins TRBV27 to TRBJ1-1; 9 nucleotides in the junction match TRBD1. In nucleotide form, the sequence is TGTGCCAGCAGTTTTAGGAAACAGGGGGCAGGTGAAGCTTTCTTT. Translated, this gives CASSFRKQGAGEAFF.